This TCR beta chain derives from a study of breast tumors, draining lymph nodes, adjacent tissues. Concerning this clonotype itself: Its antigen remains unidentified.

TCRdb used MiXCR to reprocess the multiplex PCR reads, holding one entry per CDR3 protein. The sample lists roughly 110,000 distinct CDR3 sequences; more than 25% were seen once. Germline CDR1 SGHVS, CDR2 FQNEAQ. The CDR3 consists of 13 residues. Trimming removed 0 bases at V and 8 bases at J, with 10 bases between. General study points: Tumor and nontumor repertoires were significantly more similar in luminal-like than in basal-like breast cancer.

Breast cancer patients provided tissue from their axillary draining lymph nodes. Sample: axillary lymph node tissue. This rearrangement joins TRBV7-8 to TRBJ1-1; D is uncertain. The clonotype originates from a female donor with breast cancer. Some clones in this sample may be carry-over from other donors' samples. CDR3 residues: CASSLAIGREAFF. The CDR3 nucleotides read TGTGCCAGCAGCTTAGCCATAGGTCGGGAAGCTTTCTTT.